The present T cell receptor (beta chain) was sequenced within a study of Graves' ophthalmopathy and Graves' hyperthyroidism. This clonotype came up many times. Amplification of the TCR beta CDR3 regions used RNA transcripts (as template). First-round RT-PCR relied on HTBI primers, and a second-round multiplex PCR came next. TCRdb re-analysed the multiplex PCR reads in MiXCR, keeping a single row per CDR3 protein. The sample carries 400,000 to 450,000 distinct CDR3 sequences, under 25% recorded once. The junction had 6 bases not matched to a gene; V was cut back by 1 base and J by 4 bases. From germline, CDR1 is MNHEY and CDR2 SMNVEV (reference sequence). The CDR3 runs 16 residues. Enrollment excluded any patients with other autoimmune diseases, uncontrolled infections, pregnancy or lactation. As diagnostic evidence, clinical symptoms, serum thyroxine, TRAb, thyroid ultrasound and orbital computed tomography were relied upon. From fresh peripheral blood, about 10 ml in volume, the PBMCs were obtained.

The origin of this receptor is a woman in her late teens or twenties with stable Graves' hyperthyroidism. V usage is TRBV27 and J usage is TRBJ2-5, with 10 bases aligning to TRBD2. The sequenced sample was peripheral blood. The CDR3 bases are TGTGCCAGCAGTTTATACCCTAGCGGGAGATCAGAGACCCAGTACTTC. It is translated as CASSLYPSGRSETQYF.